These T cell receptor beta chains were read from a single sample in a study of Graves' ophthalmopathy and Graves' hyperthyroidism. In TCRdb, the multiplex PCR reads were re-called with MiXCR into one record per CDR3 protein. Here the sample spans some 1.1 million distinct CDR3 sequences, approximately 35% being singletons. Sequenced input: peripheral blood or thyroid tissue (not recorded which). The source of these receptors is an adult man with Graves' hyperthyroidism. Both conserved end residues are part of each CDR3. The D gene is left open where the match is weak. Not every row has a clone size; where given, it reads once, few, many or a size class.

abundance	j_gene	d_gene	v_gene	CDR3aa	CDR3nt
many	TRBJ2-5	.	TRBV19	CASRNNRELQETQYF	TGTGCCAGTAGAAACAACAGGGAGCTACAAGAGACCCAGTACTTC
.	TRBJ1-1	.	TRBV2	CASSSGSTALNTEAFF	TGTGCCAGCAGTTCTGGATCGACGGCGCTGAACACTGAAGCTTTCTTT
many	TRBJ2-7	.	TRBV7-2	CASSLVTGSNEQYF	TGTGCCAGCAGCTTAGTAACAGGGTCGAATGAGCAGTACTTC
.	TRBJ1-6	.	TRBV19	CASSMYGRKSYNSPLHF	TGTGCCAGTAGTATGTACGGCAGAAAATCCTATAATTCACCCCTCCACTTT
.	TRBJ2-7	TRBD1	TRBV7-6	CASSAPGTGKGTYEQYF	TGTGCCAGCAGCGCGCCCGGGACAGGGAAAGGAACCTACGAGCAGTACTTC
.	TRBJ2-5	TRBD2	TRBV9	CASSPLTSGGKETQYF	TGTGCCAGCAGCCCTTTGACTAGCGGGGGCAAAGAGACCCAGTACTTC
.	TRBJ2-5	TRBD2	TRBV10-2	CASSAGLAGAWQYF	TGCGCCAGCAGTGCCGGACTAGCGGGGGCTTGGCAGTACTTC
.	TRBJ2-7	.	TRBV4-3	CASSRSTGTNYEQYF	TGCGCCAGCAGCCGGTCGACAGGTACAAACTACGAGCAGTACTTC
many	TRBJ2-7	TRBD2	TRBV7-2	CASSLAGGGSKVYEQYF	TGTGCCAGCAGTCTAGCGGGGGGTGGGAGCAAGGTCTACGAGCAGTACTTC
few	TRBJ2-7	.	TRBV2	CASSGPSGDVIHEQYF	TGTGCCAGCAGCGGACCCAGTGGGGACGTTATTCACGAGCAGTACTTC
.	TRBJ2-5	TRBD2	TRBV5-6	CASSLQGRLAGVQETQYF	TGTGCCAGCAGTTTACAGGGTCGGCTAGCGGGAGTGCAAGAGACCCAGTACTTC
.	TRBJ1-1	.	TRBV12-3/TRBV12-4	CASRNSRIMNTEAFF	TGTGCCAGCAGGAATAGCAGGATCATGAACACTGAAGCTTTCTTT
.	TRBJ1-1	.	TRBV7-3	CASSQIGTLNTEAFF	TGTGCCAGCAGCCAGATCGGGACGTTGAACACTGAAGCTTTCTTT
few	TRBJ2-5	TRBD1	TRBV6-5	CASIGVRAGGTQYF	TGTGCCAGCATCGGAGTCAGGGCAGGGGGGACCCAGTACTTC
.	TRBJ2-1	.	TRBV25-1	CASSALGQAYNEQFF	TGTGCCAGCAGTGCCCTAGGTCAGGCTTACAATGAGCAGTTCTTC
many	TRBJ1-2	TRBD1	TRBV13	CASSLGSGGEDGYTF	TGTGCCAGCAGCTTAGGTTCAGGGGGCGAGGATGGCTACACCTTC
.	TRBJ2-5	TRBD2	TRBV24-1	CATSRAGVGETQYF	TGTGCTACCAGCCGAGCGGGAGTAGGAGAGACCCAGTACTTC
once	TRBJ1-1	.	TRBV20-1	CSARTGGAEAFF	TGCAGTGCTCGGACCGGGGGCGCTGAAGCTTTCTTT
.	TRBJ2-7	TRBD1	TRBV10-3	CAISEGTGGFEQYF	TGTGCCATCAGTGAGGGGACAGGGGGTTTCGAGCAGTACTTC
many	TRBJ2-7	TRBD2	TRBV10-1	CASSAGGGFSYEQYF	TGCGCCAGCAGTGCGGGCGGGGGGTTTTCCTACGAGCAGTACTTC
many	TRBJ2-5	.	TRBV20-1	CSARELAGQETQYF	TGCAGTGCTAGAGAATTAGCTGGCCAAGAGACCCAGTACTTC
many	TRBJ2-2	TRBD2	TRBV24-1	CATKGTTVPGGELFF	TGTGCCACCAAAGGGACTACAGTCCCGGGCGGGGAGCTGTTTTTT
.	TRBJ2-7	TRBD1	TRBV10-3	CASSSTGTGSEQYF	TGTGCCAGCAGTTCCACTGGGACAGGCTCCGAGCAGTACTTC
.	TRBJ1-6	.	TRBV25-1	CASSLRGEDSPLHF	TGTGCCAGCAGTCTCCGAGGGGAGGATTCACCCCTCCACTTT
.	TRBJ1-3	.	TRBV29-1	CSQRERGFAGNTIYF	TGCAGTCAACGCGAAAGGGGATTCGCTGGAAACACCATATATTTT
.	TRBJ1-2	.	TRBV29-1	CSGGWRGDGYTF	TGCAGCGGAGGATGGAGGGGGGATGGCTACACCTTC
many	TRBJ2-7	.	TRBV5-1	CASSVDSHEQYF	TGCGCCAGCAGCGTGGACAGTCACGAGCAGTACTTC
.	TRBJ1-1	TRBD1	TRBV29-1	CSYQGADTEAFF	TGCAGTTACCAGGGGGCGGACACTGAAGCTTTCTTT
few	TRBJ2-3	.	TRBV24-1	CARPGGGTDTQYF	TGTGCCCGTCCCGGCGGCGGAACAGATACGCAGTATTTT
.	TRBJ1-2	.	TRBV25-1	CASSGGANGYTF	TGTGCCAGCTCCGGGGGGGCTAATGGCTACACCTTC
few	TRBJ2-5	.	TRBV12-3/TRBV12-4	CASSIGWGGQTQYF	TGTGCCAGCAGTATCGGCTGGGGGGGCCAGACCCAGTACTTC
many	TRBJ2-7	.	TRBV5-1	CASSLMGSSYEQYF	TGCGCCAGCAGCTTGATGGGGAGCTCCTACGAGCAGTACTTC
many	TRBJ2-5	.	TRBV9	CASSSTETQYF	TGTGCCAGCAGCTCGACTGAGACCCAGTACTTC
.	TRBJ1-1	.	TRBV6-1	CASRETTGPGGEAFF	TGTGCCAGCAGGGAGACAACAGGGCCGGGAGGTGAAGCTTTCTTT
many	TRBJ2-5	TRBD2	TRBV7-8	CAGTSGSRQETQYF	TGTGCGGGGACTAGCGGGAGTCGACAAGAGACCCAGTACTTC
few	TRBJ2-5	TRBD2	TRBV20-1	CSASVVAGGGETQYF	TGCAGTGCTTCCGTAGTGGCGGGAGGGGGGGAGACCCAGTACTTC
once	TRBJ2-7	.	TRBV20-1	CSAVRNGSSYEQYF	TGCAGTGCCGTAAGGAACGGGAGCTCCTACGAGCAGTACTTC
few	TRBJ1-1	.	TRBV5-4	CASSSGGVTEAFF	TGTGCCAGCAGCTCGGGAGGGGTCACTGAAGCTTTCTTT
many	TRBJ1-1	.	TRBV7-9	CASSFPFLGRGPEAFF	TGTGCCAGCAGCTTTCCCTTCTTGGGCAGGGGACCTGAAGCTTTCTTT
.	TRBJ1-1	.	TRBV10-3	CAISYGGGSEAFF	TGTGCCATCAGTTACGGCGGGGGCAGTGAAGCTTTCTTT
.	TRBJ2-2	.	TRBV10-3	CAISEWLGELFF	TGTGCCATCAGCGAGTGGCTGGGGGAGCTGTTTTTT
few	TRBJ1-4	TRBD1	TRBV7-2	CASSAQGLTNEKLFF	TGTGCCAGCAGTGCACAGGGGCTGACTAATGAAAAACTGTTTTTT
few	TRBJ1-1	TRBD1	TRBV6-6	CASSFDRGAAFF	TGTGCCAGCAGTTTCGACAGGGGGGCGGCTTTCTTT
.	TRBJ1-5	.	TRBV5-1	CASSSTGLAGAQHF	TGCGCCAGCAGCTCCACTGGACTAGCGGGGGCCCAGCATTTT
many	TRBJ1-2	.	TRBV4-3	CASSPGPQISYGYTF	TGCGCCAGCAGCCCCGGCCCACAGATCAGCTATGGCTACACCTTC
many	TRBJ2-7	TRBD2	TRBV19	CATQGASGSYEQYF	TGTGCCACACAAGGGGCTAGCGGTAGCTACGAGCAGTACTTC
many	TRBJ2-7	TRBD1	TRBV29-1	CSAKGQGLSYEQYF	TGCAGCGCTAAGGGACAGGGTCTCTCCTACGAGCAGTACTTC
many	TRBJ2-7	.	TRBV14	CASSLRGKGVGDAGQYF	TGTGCCAGCAGCCTCCGAGGGAAGGGAGTTGGTGATGCCGGGCAGTACTTC
.	TRBJ1-1	.	TRBV28	CASRSPGGNTEAFF	TGTGCCAGCAGGTCCCCGGGGGGGAACACTGAAGCTTTCTTT
.	TRBJ2-2	.	TRBV9	CASSQAGWGPNTGELFF	TGTGCCAGCAGCCAAGCCGGCTGGGGGCCGAACACCGGGGAGCTGTTTTTT
.	TRBJ1-3	TRBD1	TRBV9	CASSVAGGTRGGNTIYF	TGTGCCAGCAGCGTAGCAGGGGGAACTAGGGGTGGAAACACCATATATTTT
once	TRBJ1-6	.	TRBV4-1	CASSQLQTASSYNSPLHF	TGCGCCAGCAGCCAACTCCAGACGGCGAGCTCCTATAATTCACCCCTCCACTTT
.	TRBJ2-7	TRBD1	TRBV29-1	CSVEGEDRVHEQYF	TGCAGCGTTGAAGGCGAGGACAGGGTCCACGAGCAGTACTTC
many	TRBJ1-3	TRBD1	TRBV29-1	CSVGDRTGNTIYF	TGCAGCGTCGGGGACAGAACTGGAAACACCATATATTTT
many	TRBJ2-2	TRBD2	TRBV12-3/TRBV12-4	CASSPGTTNTGELFF	TGTGCCAGCAGTCCCGGGACTACGAACACCGGGGAGCTGTTTTTT
.	TRBJ2-7	TRBD2	TRBV12-3/TRBV12-4	CASRPSGGGSYEQYF	TGTGCCAGCAGACCAAGCGGGGGGGGGTCCTACGAGCAGTACTTC
.	TRBJ2-7	.	TRBV3-1	CASSHTTERTYEQYF	TGTGCCAGCAGCCATACGACAGAGCGGACCTACGAGCAGTACTTC
many	TRBJ2-7	.	TRBV7-2	CASSLTGFGSYEQYF	TGTGCCAGCAGCTTAACGGGGTTCGGCTCCTACGAGCAGTACTTC
.	TRBJ1-1	TRBD1	TRBV20-1	CSAPRTGDMNTEAFF	TGCAGTGCCCCAAGGACAGGAGACATGAACACTGAAGCTTTCTTT